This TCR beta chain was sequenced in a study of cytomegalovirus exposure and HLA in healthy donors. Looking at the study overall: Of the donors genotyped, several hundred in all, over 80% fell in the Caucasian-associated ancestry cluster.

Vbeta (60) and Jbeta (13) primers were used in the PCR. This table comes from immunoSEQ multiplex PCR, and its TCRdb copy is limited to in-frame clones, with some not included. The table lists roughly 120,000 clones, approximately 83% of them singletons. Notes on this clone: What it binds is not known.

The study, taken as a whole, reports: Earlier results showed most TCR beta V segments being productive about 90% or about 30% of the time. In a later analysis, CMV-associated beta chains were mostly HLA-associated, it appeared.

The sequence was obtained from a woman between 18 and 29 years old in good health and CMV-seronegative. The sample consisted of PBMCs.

The CDR3 nucleotides read TGTGCCAGCACTCCGACCCGGCAGGGTGGGACTGAAGCTTTCTTT. Translating it yields CASTPTRQGGTEAFF. The chain is built from TRBV6-1 and TRBJ1-1; possibly TRBD1 for D (5 bases). Trimming took off 7 bases at V and 5 bases at J, with 20 bases between the two ends. The germline CDR1 and CDR2 sequences are MNHNS and SASEGT. There are 15 residues in the CDR3.